This passage covers 3 T cell receptor beta chains from one sample sequenced in a study of CD8+ T cells in alopecia areata. RNA was extracted and reverse transcribed into cDNA as the sequencing template. Here immunoSEQ multiplex PCR was the method, and the copy in TCRdb shows in-frame clones only, minus some. The table lists more than 250,000 clones, with no singletons. Sorting used CD4, CD8alpha, NKG2D, NKG2ACE and other markers on pooled cutaneous lymph node cells. The sequencing input was CD4+ T cells sorted from a lymph node. The receptors were gathered from a C3H/HeJ mouse with alopecia areata. Strain MHC haplotype: H2-k.

With regard to this clone: Genes here carry mouse names. The observed sequence ends 4 residues before the CDR3 terminus, with the missing tail filled in from the germline J gene. This chain connects TRBV13-1 to TRBJ2-1, with D perhaps TRBD1 (6 bases). This CDR3 has 14 residues. V lost 3 bases, J lost 3 bases, and 10 bases lay in between. Germline V gene sequence: CDR1 NSHNY, CDR2 SYGAGN. The CDR3 here is CASSGTATYAEQFF. The sequenced part of the CDR3 DNA is TGTGCCAGCAGTGGGACAGCCACCTATGCT.

This clone has a handful of counts. Genes and germline are mouse. The CDR3 extends 4 residues past the end of the read, so its final part is completed from the germline J gene. The chain has TRBV1 and TRBJ2-3; 12 bases agree with TRBD1. The CDR3 is made up of 17 amino acids. V lost 3 bases to trimming and J lost 2 bases; unmatched junction nucleotides: 6. The germline V gene has CDR1 NSQYPW and CDR2 LRSPGD (reference sequence). The sequenced part of the CDR3 DNA is TGCACCTGCAGTGCCTCGGGACAGGGGGCATTTGCAGAA. Encoded protein: CTCSASGQGAFAE. The whole CDR3 region reads CTCSASGQGAFAETLYF.

This clone was counted between two and nine times. Mouse gene names apply. Read coverage stops 4 residues before the CDR3 terminus; the germline J gene supplies the remainder. Other DNA sequences in the sample encode the same CDR3. The V and J genes are TRBV13-1 and TRBJ2-2, with TRBD1 matching over 7 bases. The CDR3 contains 14 residues. Germline V gene lookup returns CDR1 NSHNY and CDR2 SYGAGN. V gave up 3 bases and J gave up 4 bases; unmatched junction bases: 3. The CDR3 reads CASSGQGGTGQLYF. The CDR3 DNA, read in part, is TGTGCCAGCAGTGGACAGGGAGGCACCGGG.